This TCR beta chain was profiled in a study of blood T cell repertoires in COVID-19. Study-wide context: COVID-19 samples, acute and convalescent, were from the United States, Italy and Spain.

Seattle participants joined during active infection and were tracked over time. Here immunoSEQ multiplex PCR was the method, and the copy in TCRdb shows in-frame clones only, minus some. This table holds approximately 28,000 clones, around 94% found once. The CDR3 has 13 residues. Germline V gene sequence: CDR1 MNHEY, CDR2 SVGAGI. V gave up 6 bases and J gave up 6 bases; unmatched junction bases: 7. In this sample, this clone turned up once. Sequencing was carried out using peripheral blood. This clonotype originated in a woman in her seventies with COVID-19, enrolled during active disease. The chain combines TRBV6-5 with TRBJ1-1, with TRBD1 matching 7 bases. The CDR3 loop reads CASRRVDRAEAFF. The CDR3, as DNA: TGTGCCAGCAGGAGGGTTGACAGGGCTGAAGCTTTCTTT.